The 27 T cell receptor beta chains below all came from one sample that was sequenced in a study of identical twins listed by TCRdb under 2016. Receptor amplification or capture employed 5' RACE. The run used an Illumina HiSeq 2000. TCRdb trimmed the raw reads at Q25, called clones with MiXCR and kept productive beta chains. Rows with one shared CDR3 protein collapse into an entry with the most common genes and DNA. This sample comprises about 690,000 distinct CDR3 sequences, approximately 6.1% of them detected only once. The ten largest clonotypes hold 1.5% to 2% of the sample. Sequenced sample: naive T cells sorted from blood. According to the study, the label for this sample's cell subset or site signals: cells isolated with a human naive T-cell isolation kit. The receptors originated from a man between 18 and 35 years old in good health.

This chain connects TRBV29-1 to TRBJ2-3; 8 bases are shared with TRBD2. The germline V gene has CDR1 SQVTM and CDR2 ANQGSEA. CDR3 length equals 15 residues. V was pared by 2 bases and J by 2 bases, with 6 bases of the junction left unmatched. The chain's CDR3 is CSVEPAGGLTDTQYF. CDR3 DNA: TGCAGCGTTGAACCCGCGGGAGGCCTCACAGATACGCAGTATTTT.

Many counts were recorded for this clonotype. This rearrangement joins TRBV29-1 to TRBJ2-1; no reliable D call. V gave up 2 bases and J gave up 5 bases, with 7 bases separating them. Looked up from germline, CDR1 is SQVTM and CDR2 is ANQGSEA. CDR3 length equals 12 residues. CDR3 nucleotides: TGCAGCGTTGAATTGCTTAACAATGAGCAGTTCTTC. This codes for CSVELLNNEQFF.

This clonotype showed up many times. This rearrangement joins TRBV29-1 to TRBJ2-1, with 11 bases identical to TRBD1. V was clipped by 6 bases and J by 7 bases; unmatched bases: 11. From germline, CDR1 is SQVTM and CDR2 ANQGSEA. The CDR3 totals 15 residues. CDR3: CSVVKDRGRSNEQFF. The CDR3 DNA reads TGCAGCGTGGTCAAGGACAGGGGGCGCTCAAATGAGCAGTTCTTC.

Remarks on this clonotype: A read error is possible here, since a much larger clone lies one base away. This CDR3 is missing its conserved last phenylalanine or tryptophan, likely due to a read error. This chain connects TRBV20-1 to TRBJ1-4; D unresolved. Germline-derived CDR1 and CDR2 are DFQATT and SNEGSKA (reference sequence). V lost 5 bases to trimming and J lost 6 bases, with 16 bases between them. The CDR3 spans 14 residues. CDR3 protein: CSARDGAYDEKLFS. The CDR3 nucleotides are TGCAGTGCTCGTGACGGCGCGTATGATGAAAAACTGTTTTCT.

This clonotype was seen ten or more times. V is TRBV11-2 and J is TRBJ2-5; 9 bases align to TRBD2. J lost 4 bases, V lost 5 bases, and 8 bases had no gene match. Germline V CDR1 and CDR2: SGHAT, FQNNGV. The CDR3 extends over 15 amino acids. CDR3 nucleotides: TGTGCCAGCAGCCCAGGGGCGGGAGGGTCAGAGACCCAGTACTTC. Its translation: CASSPGAGGSETQYF.

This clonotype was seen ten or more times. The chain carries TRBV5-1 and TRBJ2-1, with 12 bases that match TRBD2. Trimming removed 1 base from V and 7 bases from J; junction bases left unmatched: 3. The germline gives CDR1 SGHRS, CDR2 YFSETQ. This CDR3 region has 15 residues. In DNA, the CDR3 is TGCGCCAGCAGCTTGCTAGCGGGAGGGGTGAATGAGCAGTTCTTC. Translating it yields CASSLLAGGVNEQFF.

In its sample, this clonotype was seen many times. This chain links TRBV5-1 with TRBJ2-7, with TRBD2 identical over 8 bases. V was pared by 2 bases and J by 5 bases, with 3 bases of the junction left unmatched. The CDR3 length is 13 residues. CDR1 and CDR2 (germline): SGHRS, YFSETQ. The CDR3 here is CASSLAGAHEQYF. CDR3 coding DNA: TGCGCCAGCAGCTTAGCGGGAGCCCACGAGCAGTACTTC.

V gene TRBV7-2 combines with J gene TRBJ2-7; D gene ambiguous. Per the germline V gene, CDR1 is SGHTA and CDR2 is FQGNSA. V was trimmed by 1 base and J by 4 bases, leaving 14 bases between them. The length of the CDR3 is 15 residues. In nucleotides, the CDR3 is TGTGCCAGCAGCTTAGGTGGACCTCTGAGGTACGAGCAGTACGTC. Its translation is CASSLGGPLRYEQYV.

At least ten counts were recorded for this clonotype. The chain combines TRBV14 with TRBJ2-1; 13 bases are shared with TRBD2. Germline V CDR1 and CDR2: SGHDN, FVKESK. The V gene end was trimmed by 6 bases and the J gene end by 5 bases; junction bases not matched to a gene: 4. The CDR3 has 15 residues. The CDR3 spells CASSRGTSGNNEQFF. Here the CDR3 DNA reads TGTGCCAGCAGTCGAGGGACTAGCGGGAACAATGAGCAGTTCTTC.

The CDR3 DNA is TGCGCCAGCAGCCAAGTAAGAGGAGCGGGAGTCCTCAATGAGCAGTTCTTC. It encodes CASSQVRGAGVLNEQFF. V and J are TRBV4-3 and TRBJ2-1; 8 nucleotides agree with TRBD2. Germline-derived CDR1 and CDR2 are LGHNA and YSLEER. The V gene end was trimmed by 1 base and the J gene end by 6 bases; junction bases not matched to a gene: 11. This CDR3 is built from 17 residues.

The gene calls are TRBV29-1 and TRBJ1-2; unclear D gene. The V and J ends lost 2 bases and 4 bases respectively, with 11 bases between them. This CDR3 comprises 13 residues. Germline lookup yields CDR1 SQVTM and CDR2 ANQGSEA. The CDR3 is CSVELQSGYGYTF. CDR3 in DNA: TGCAGCGTTGAACTCCAGTCTGGCTATGGCTACACCTTC.

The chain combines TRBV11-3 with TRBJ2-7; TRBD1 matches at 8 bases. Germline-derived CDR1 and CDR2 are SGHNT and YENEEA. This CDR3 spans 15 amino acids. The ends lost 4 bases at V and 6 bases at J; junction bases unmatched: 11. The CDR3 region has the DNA TGTGCCAGCAGCTCAGGACAGGGAGGTCTCCGCGAGCAGTACTTC. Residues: CASSSGQGGLREQYF.

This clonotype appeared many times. The CDR3, as DNA: TGTGCCAGCAGCTTACGTCAGAGCACAGATACGCAGTATTTT. Translation gives CASSLRQSTDTQYF. The chain employs TRBV7-9 and TRBJ2-3; D gene uncertain. Germline-derived CDR1 and CDR2 are SEHNR and FQNEAQ (reference sequence). The CDR3 runs to 14 residues. The V end lost 2 bases, the J end lost 0 bases, and 6 bases lay between the germline ends.

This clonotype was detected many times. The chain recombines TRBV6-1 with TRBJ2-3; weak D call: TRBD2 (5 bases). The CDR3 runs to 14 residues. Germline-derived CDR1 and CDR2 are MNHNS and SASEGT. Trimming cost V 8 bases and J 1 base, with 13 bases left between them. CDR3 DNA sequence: TGTGCCAGCCAGTCCGGGGTGGGCACAGATACGCAGTATTTT. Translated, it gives CASQSGVGTDTQYF.

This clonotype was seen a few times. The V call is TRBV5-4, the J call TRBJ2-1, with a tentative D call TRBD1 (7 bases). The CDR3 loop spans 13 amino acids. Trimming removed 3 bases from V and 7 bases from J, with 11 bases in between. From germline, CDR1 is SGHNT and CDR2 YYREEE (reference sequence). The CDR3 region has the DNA TGTGCCAGCAGCTCACAGGGGAGGAATGAGCAGTTCTTC. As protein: CASSSQGRNEQFF.

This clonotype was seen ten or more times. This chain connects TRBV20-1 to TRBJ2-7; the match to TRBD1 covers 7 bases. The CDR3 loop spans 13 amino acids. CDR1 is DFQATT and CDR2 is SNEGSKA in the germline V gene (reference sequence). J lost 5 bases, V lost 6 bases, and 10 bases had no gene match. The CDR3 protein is CSASGQTNDEQYV. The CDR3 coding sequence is TGCAGTGCATCGGGACAGACAAACGACGAGCAGTACGTC.

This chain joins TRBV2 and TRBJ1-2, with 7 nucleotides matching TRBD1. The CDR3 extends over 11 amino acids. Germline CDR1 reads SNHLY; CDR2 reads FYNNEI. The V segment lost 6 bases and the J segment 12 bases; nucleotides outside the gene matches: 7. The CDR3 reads CASRETGTDTF. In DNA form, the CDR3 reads TGTGCCAGCAGGGAGACAGGGACCGACACCTTC.

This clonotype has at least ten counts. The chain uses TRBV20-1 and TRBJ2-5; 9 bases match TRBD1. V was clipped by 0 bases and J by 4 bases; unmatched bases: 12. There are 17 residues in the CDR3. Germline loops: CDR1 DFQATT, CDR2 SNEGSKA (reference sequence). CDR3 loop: CSARDAAGTGLGETQYF. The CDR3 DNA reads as TGCAGTGCTAGAGATGCTGCCGGGACAGGGCTCGGAGAGACCCAGTACTTC.

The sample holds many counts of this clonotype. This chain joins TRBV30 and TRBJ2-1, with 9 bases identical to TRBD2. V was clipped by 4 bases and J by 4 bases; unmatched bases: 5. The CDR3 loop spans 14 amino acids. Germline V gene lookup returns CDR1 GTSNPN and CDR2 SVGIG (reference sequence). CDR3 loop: CAWKVLAGYNEQFF. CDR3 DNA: TGTGCCTGGAAGGTCCTAGCGGGATACAATGAGCAGTTCTTC.

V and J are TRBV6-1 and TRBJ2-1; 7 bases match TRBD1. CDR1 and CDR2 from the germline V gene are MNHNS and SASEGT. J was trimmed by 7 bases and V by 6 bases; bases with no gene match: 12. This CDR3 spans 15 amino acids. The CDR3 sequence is CASSTSDRVPNEQFF. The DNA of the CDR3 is TGTGCCAGCAGCACAAGTGACAGGGTACCTAATGAGCAGTTCTTC.

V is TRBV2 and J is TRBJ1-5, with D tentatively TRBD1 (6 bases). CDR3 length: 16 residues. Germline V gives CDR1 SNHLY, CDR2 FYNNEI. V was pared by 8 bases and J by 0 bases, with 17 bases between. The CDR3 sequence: CASGGQIINSNQPQHF. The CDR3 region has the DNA TGTGCCAGCGGTGGACAGATAATTAATAGCAATCAGCCCCAGCATTTT.

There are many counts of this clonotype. In DNA, the CDR3 is TGCAGCGTACGACAGGGATCCCCTCCTGAGCAGTTCTTC. Protein product: CSVRQGSPPEQFF. The chain couples TRBV29-1 to TRBJ2-1, with 7 bases identical to TRBD1. This CDR3 spans 13 amino acids. J lost 9 bases, V lost 6 bases, and 11 bases had no gene match. Germline lookup yields CDR1 SQVTM and CDR2 ANQGSEA.

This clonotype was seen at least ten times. The DNA for the CDR3 is TGTGCCACCAGTGACCGCGGGACAGGGTTGAATGAGCAGTTCTTC. It specifies CATSDRGTGLNEQFF. This sequence joins TRBV24-1 and TRBJ2-1; 9 bases are shared with TRBD1. This CDR3 region has 15 residues. Germline V gene data show CDR1 as KGHDR and CDR2 as SFDVKD. V lost 4 bases to trimming and J lost 7 bases; unmatched junction nucleotides: 7.

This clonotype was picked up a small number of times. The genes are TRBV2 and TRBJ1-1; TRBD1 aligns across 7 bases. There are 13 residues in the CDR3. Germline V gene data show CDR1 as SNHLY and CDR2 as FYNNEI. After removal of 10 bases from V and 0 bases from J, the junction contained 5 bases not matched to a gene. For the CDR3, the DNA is TGTGCCACCCTGGGACAGATGAACACTGAAGCTTTCTTT. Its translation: CATLGQMNTEAFF.

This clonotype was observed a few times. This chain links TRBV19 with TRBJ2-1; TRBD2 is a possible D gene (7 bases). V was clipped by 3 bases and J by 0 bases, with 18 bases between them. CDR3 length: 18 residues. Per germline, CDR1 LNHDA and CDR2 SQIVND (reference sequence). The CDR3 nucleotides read TGTGCCAGTAGTATTGCGGGGGCGGGGGTTAGCTCCTACAATGAGCAGTTCTTC. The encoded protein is CASSIAGAGVSSYNEQFF.

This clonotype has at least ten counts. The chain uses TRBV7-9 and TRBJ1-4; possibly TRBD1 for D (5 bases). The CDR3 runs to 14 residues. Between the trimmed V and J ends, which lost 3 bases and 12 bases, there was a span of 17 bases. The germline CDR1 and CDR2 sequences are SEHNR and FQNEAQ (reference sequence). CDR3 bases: TGTGCCAGCAGCTTCGCCGGGACCCGGGTGGAACTGTTTTTT. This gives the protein CASSFAGTRVELFF.

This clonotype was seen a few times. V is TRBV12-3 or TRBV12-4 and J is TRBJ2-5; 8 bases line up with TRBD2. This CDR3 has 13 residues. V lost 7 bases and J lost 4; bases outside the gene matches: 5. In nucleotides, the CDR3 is TGTGCCAGCACTAGCGGGCTAGGAGAGACCCAGTACTTC. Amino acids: CASTSGLGETQYF.